This passage covers 14 T cell receptor beta chains from one sample sequenced in a study of cytomegalovirus exposure and HLA in healthy donors. The method was immunoSEQ multiplex PCR; TCRdb's version includes in-frame clones alone and lacks a portion of them. The sample shows some 260,000 clones, less than 95% of them seen only once. The sample consisted of PBMCs. The origin of the receptors is a woman in her twenties or thirties in good health and CMV-seronegative.

J is TRBJ1-2 and V is TRBV28; 7 positions match TRBD1. CDR1 and CDR2 from the germline V gene are MDHEN and SYDVKM. J gave up 8 bases and V 3 bases, and 9 bases lay outside the gene matches. The CDR3 totals 14 residues. As DNA, the CDR3 is TGTGCCAGCAGTTTCCAGACAGGGACATCCGGCTACACCTTC. Its translation: CASSFQTGTSGYTF.

The chain carries TRBV11-2 and TRBJ2-1; D is unresolved. This CDR3 region has 14 residues. The germline CDR1 and CDR2 sequences are SGHAT and FQNNGV. V dropped 0 bases and J dropped 6 bases, with 9 bases sitting between them. The CDR3, as DNA: TGTGCCAGCAGCTTAGATGTGGGCCTCAATGAGCAGTTCTTC. Its translation: CASSLDVGLNEQFF.

The chain uses TRBV19 and TRBJ2-7; 13 bases match TRBD2. CDR3 length: 15 residues. The trim removed 5 bases at V and 6 bases at J, leaving 7 bases unmatched. Germline lookup yields CDR1 LNHDA and CDR2 SQIVND (reference sequence). The CDR3 sequence is CASSRTSGSLGEQYF. In nucleotides, the CDR3 is TGTGCCAGTAGTCGGACTAGCGGGAGTCTCGGCGAGCAGTACTTC.

The rearrangement links TRBV28 to TRBJ1-1, with D possibly being TRBD1 (6 bases). The germline V and J ends were trimmed by 2 bases and 1 base, with 14 bases remaining between them. The CDR3 consists of 16 residues. Germline CDR1 reads MDHEN; CDR2 reads SYDVKM. The chain's CDR3 is CASSLTGSVANTEAFF. For the CDR3, the DNA is TGTGCCAGCAGTTTAACAGGGTCAGTGGCGAACACTGAAGCTTTCTTT.

The chain links TRBV27 to TRBJ2-7; 9 nucleotides line up with TRBD2. V lost 3 bases to trimming and J lost 6 bases; unmatched junction nucleotides: 9. The CDR3 sequence is 15 residues long. The germline V gene encodes CDR1 MNHEY and CDR2 SMNVEV (reference sequence). CDR3 loop: CASSFAQRGDLEQYF. CDR3 nucleotide sequence: TGTGCCAGCAGTTTCGCCCAGCGGGGGGACCTCGAGCAGTACTTC.

This clone was seen only once. The CDR3 bases are TGTGCCATCAGTCATGGCCGGCGGGAGGGGTTCTACAATGAGCAGTTCTTC. Residues: CAISHGRREGFYNEQFF. V usage is TRBV10-3 and J usage is TRBJ2-1; 9 positions match TRBD2. Unmatched junction bases numbered 11, after V lost 5 bases and J lost 3 bases. Germline loops: CDR1 ENHRY, CDR2 SYGVKD. The CDR3 totals 17 residues.

The rearrangement uses TRBV28 and TRBJ2-7; D remains unclear. CDR3 size: 10 residues. CDR1 MDHEN and CDR2 SYDVKM come from the germline V gene. V lost 5 bases, J lost 5 bases, and 4 bases lay in between. The CDR3 reads CASSIDEQYF. The CDR3 DNA follows: TGTGCCAGCAGTATCGACGAGCAGTACTTC.

J is TRBJ2-1 and V is TRBV7-3; TRBD2 agrees at 14 bases. The germline V gene has CDR1 SGHTA and CDR2 FQGTGA. The CDR3 runs to 16 residues. Trimming took 4 bases from V and 9 from J; bases not matched to a gene: 8. The CDR3, as DNA: TGTGCCAGCAGCTCCCGGACTAGCGGGGGGTGGAGTGAGCAGTTCTTC. This encodes CASSSRTSGGWSEQFF. Full variable domain (outside the CDR3, taken from reference TRBV7-3 and TRBJ2-1): GAGVSQTPSNKVTEKGKYVELRCDPISGHTALYWYRQSLGQGPEFLIYFQGTGAADDSGLPNDRFFAVRPEGSVSTLKIQRTERGDSAVYLCASSSRTSGGWSEQFFGPGTRLTVL.

This clone was observed a single time. The V and J genes are TRBV11-1 and TRBJ2-3, with 8 bases matching TRBD1. Per germline, CDR1 SGHAT and CDR2 FQDESV (reference sequence). The V and J ends lost 5 bases and 4 bases, in that order; junction bases with no gene match: 8. This CDR3 region has 15 residues. For the CDR3, the DNA is TGTGCCAGCAGCAAGACAGGGGAGAAGGCAGATACGCAGTATTTT. As protein: CASSKTGEKADTQYF.

The chain recombines TRBV7-8 with TRBJ2-7; a possible D gene is TRBD2 (5 bases). The V and J ends lost 6 bases and 3 bases respectively, with 15 bases between them. CDR1 and CDR2 (germline): SGHVS, FQNEAQ. This CDR3 has 14 residues. The DNA of the CDR3 is TGTGCCAGCAGGGTATCCGGGATTAACTACGAGCAGTACTTC. Translation gives CASRVSGINYEQYF. Full variable domain (rest looked up from reference TRBV7-8 and TRBJ2-7): GAGVSQSPRYKVAKRGQDVALRCDPISGHVSLFWYQQALGQGPEFLTYFQNEAQLDKSGLPSDRFFAERPEGSVSTLKIQRTQQEDSAVYLCASRVSGINYEQYFGPGTRLTVT.

This chain links TRBV19 with TRBJ2-7, with 10 bases fitting TRBD2. Germline V lookup: CDR1 LNHDA, CDR2 SQIVND (reference sequence). The CDR3 length is 16 residues. V was clipped by 6 bases and J by 7 bases; unmatched bases: 15. The CDR3 nucleotides are TGTGCCAGTAGCCACTCCTCTAGCGGGAGCTTCAGGGAGCAGTACTTC. Translation: CASSHSSSGSFREQYF. Filled out from reference TRBV19 and TRBJ2-7, the complete variable domain reads DGGITQSPKYLFRKEGQNVTLSCEQNLNHDAMYWYRQDPGQGLRLIYYSQIVNDFQKGDIAEGYSVSREKKESFPLTVTSAQKNPTAFYLCASSHSSSGSFREQYFGPGTRLTVT.

This clone was seen a few times. The chain has TRBV4-3 and TRBJ2-2; D remains unclear. Germline V gene sequence: CDR1 LGHNA, CDR2 YSLEER. Trimming removed 0 bases from V and 6 bases from J, with 8 bases in between. CDR3 size: 14 residues. CDR3 nucleotides: TGCGCCAGCAGCCAAGATTTTGGTTCCGGGGAGCTGTTTTTT. It is translated as CASSQDFGSGELFF.

This clone was detected only a few times. This rearrangement joins TRBV18 to TRBJ2-7; maybe TRBD1 (5 bases). This CDR3 comprises 14 residues. Germline values: CDR1 KGHSH, CDR2 LQKENI. Trimming pared 2 bases from V and 2 bases from J, leaving 10 bases between. The CDR3 spells CASSPKGLPYEQYF. The DNA of the CDR3 is TGTGCCAGCTCACCAAAGGGGTTACCCTACGAGCAGTACTTC.

This clone was seen a single time. The chain combines TRBV5-1 with TRBJ1-1; D gene uncertain. Trimming removed 0 bases at V and 2 bases at J, with 11 bases between. This CDR3 region has 15 residues. Germline V CDR1 and CDR2: SGHRS, YFSETQ. CDR3 in DNA: TGCGCCAGCAGCTTGGCCTTGGGGAGCAACACTGAAGCTTTCTTT. This codes for CASSLALGSNTEAFF.